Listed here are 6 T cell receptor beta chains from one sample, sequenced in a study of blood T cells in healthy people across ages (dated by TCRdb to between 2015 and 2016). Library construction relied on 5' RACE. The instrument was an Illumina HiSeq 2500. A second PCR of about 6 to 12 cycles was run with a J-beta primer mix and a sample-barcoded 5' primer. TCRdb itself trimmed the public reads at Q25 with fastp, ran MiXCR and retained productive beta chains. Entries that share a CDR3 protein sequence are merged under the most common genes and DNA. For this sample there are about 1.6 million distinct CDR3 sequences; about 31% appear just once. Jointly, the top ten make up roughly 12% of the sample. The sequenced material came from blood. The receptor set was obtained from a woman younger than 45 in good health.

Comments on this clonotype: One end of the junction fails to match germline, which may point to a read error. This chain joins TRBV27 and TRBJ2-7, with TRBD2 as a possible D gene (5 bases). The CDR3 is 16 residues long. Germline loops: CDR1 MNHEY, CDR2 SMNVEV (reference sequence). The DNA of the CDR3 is TGTGTCAGCAGTTTTTCACTAGGGAGATCGGCCTACGAGCAGTACTTC. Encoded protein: CVSSFSLGRSAYEQYF.

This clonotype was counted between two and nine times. The CDR3 here is CASSLIGPSLEQYF. For the CDR3, the DNA is TGTGCCAGCAGCTTAATCGGCCCCTCGCTCGAGCAGTACTTC. The rearrangement uses TRBV7-9 and TRBJ2-7; D remains ambiguous. Trimming removed 2 bases at V and 6 bases at J, with 14 bases between. The CDR3 consists of 14 residues. Germline CDR1 reads SEHNR; CDR2 reads FQNEAQ (reference sequence).

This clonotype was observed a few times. Here the CDR3 reads CASSQEVGGSSGAQYF. For the CDR3, the DNA is TGTGCCAGCAGCCAAGAGGTAGGGGGGAGCTCCGGGGCCCAGTACTTC. This chain uses TRBV3-1 with TRBJ2-7, with D perhaps assigned TRBD1 or TRBD2 (6 bases each). Per germline, CDR1 LGHDT and CDR2 YNNKEL (reference sequence). This CDR3 region has 16 residues. V lost 0 bases and J 10 bases, leaving 22 bases between the germline ends.

CDR3 sequence reads: CASSPPRDTNTGELFF. The DNA for the CDR3 is TGTGCCAGCAGTCCCCCCCGGGACACAAACACCGGGGAGCTGTTTTTT. J is TRBJ2-2 and V is TRBV25-1; a weak D match, TRBD1 (6 bases). V lost 5 bases and J 2 bases, leaving 15 bases between the germline ends. The germline CDR1 and CDR2 sequences are MGHDK and SYGVNS. The CDR3 covers 16 residues.

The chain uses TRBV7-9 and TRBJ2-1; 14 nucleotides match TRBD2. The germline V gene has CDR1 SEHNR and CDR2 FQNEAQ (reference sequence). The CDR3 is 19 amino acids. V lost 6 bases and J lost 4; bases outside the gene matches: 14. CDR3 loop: CASSPTPGLAGVAYNEQFF. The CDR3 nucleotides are TGTGCCAGCAGTCCAACCCCGGGACTAGCGGGAGTTGCTTACAATGAGCAGTTCTTC.

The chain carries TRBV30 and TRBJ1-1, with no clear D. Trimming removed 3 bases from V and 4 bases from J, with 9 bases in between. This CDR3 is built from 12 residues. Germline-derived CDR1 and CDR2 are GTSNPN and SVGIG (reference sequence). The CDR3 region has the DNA TGTGCCTGGAGCCAACCAAGCACTGAAGCTTTCTTT. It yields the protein CAWSQPSTEAFF.